This T cell receptor beta chain was retrieved from a study of T cells expressing NK-cell markers. The cDNA for TCR beta came from 5'RACE template switching with UMIs. TCRdb re-called the 5' RACE reads; one entry per CDR3 protein, DNA not given. In total, the table holds about 460,000 distinct CDR3 sequences. The CDR3 runs 12 residues. Germline CDR1 and CDR2: DFQATT and SNEGSKA (reference sequence). The TCR comes from a woman between 45 and 65 years old in good health. The V call is TRBV20-1, the J call TRBJ2-3; TCRdb's D call, TRBD1, is unchecked because there is no DNA. Sequencing used blood T cells: a sorted CD56 or NKG2C T cell subset, CD4+ or CD8+ T cells, or bulk PBMC T cells (not recorded which). CDR3 loop: CSAREAGKGQYF.